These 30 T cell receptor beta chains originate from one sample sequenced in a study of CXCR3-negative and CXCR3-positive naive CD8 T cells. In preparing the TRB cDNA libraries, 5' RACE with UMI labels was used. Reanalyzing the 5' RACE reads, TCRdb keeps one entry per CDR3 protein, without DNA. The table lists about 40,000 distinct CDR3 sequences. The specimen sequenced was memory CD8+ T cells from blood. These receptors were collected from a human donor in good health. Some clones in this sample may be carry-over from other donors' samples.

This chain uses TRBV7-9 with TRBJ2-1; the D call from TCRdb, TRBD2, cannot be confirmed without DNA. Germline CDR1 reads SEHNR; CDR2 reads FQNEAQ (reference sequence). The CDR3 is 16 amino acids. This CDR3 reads CASSSPPLSSYNEQFF.

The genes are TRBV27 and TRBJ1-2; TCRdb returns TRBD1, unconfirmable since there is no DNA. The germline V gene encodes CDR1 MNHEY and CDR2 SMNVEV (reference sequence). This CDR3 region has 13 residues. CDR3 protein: CASSLAGDYGYTF.

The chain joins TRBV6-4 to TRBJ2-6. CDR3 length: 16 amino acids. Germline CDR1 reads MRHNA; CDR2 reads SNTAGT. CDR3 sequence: CASSDSSGSGANVLTF.

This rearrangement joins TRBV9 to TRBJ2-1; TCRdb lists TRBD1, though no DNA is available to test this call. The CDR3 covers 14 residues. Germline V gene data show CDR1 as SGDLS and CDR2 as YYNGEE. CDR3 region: CASSATRGVWEQFF. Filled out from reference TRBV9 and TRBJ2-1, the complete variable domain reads DSGVTQTPKHLITATGQRVTLRCSPRSGDLSVYWYQQSLDQGLQFLIQYYNGEERAKGNILERFSAQQFPDLHSELNLSSLELGDSALYFCASSATRGVWEQFFGPGTRLTVL.

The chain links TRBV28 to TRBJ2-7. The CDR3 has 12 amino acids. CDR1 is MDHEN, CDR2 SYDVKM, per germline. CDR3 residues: CASSLSAYEQYF.

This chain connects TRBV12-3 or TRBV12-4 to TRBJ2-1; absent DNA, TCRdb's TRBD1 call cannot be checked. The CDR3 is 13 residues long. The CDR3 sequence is CASSLTVWNEQFF.

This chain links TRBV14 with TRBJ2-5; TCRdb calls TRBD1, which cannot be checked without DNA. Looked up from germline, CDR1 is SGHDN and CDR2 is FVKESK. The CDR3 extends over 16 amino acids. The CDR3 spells CASSQVAGTLGETQYF.

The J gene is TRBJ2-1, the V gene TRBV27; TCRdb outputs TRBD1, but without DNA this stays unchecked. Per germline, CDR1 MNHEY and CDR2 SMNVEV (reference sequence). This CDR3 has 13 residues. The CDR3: CASSLLYQGEQFF.

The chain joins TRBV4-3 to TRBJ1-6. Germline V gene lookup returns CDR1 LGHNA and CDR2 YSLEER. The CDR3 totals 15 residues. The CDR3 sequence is CASSHNNGGDSPLHF.

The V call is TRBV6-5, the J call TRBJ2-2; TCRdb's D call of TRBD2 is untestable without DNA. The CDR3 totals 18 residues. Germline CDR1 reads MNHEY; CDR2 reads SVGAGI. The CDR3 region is CASRRTSSGGENTGELFF.

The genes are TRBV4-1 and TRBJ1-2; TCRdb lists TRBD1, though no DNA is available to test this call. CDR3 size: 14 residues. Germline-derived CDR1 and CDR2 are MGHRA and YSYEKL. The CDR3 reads CASSQRQGDYGYTF.

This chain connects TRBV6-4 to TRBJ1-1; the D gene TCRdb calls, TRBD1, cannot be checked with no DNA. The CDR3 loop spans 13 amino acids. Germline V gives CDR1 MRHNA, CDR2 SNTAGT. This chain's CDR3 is CASSGTANTEAFF.

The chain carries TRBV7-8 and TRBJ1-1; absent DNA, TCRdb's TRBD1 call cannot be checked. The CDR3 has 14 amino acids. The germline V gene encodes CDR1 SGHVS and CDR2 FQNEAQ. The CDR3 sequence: CASSLRGRDTEAFF.

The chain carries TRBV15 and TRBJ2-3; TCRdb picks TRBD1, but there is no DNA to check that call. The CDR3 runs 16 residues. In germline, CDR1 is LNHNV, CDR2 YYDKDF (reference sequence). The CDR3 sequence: CATSRDRAGATDTQYF.

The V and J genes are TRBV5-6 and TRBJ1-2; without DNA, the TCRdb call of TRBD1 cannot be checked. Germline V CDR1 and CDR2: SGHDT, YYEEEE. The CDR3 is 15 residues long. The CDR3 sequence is CASSLGPDRGYGYTF.

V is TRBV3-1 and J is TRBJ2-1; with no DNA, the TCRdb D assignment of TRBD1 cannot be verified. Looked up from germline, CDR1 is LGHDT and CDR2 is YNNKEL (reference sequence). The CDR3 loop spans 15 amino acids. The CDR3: CASSQESGGENEQFF.

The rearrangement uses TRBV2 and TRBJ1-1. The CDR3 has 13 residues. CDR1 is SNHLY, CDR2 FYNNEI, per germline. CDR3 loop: CASLFPPAYEAFF. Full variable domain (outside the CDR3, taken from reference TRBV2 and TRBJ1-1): EPEVTQTPSHQVTQMGQEVILRCVPISNHLYFYWYRQILGQKVEFLVSFYNNEISEKSEIFDDQFSVERPDGSNFTLKIRSTKLEDSAMYFCASLFPPAYEAFFGQGTRLTVV.

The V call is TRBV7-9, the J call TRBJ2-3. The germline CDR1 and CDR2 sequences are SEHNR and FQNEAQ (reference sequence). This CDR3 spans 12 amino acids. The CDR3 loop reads CASRASDDTQYF.

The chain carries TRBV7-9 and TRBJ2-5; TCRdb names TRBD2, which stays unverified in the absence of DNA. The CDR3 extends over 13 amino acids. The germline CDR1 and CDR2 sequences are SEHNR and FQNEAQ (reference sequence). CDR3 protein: CASSYTRGGTQYF.

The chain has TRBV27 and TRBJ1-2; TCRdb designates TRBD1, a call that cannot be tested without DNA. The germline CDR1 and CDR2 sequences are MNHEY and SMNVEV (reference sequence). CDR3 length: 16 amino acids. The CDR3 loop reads CASYTRTPKSNYGYTF.

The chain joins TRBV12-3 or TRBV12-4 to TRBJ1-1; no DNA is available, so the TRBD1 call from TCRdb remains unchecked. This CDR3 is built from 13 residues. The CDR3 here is CASRGGGSTEAFF.

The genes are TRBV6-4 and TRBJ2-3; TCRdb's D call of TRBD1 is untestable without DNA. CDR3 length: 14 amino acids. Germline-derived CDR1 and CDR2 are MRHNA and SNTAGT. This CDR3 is CASRGTETTDTQYF.

CDR3 residues: CASSQDRGDEPQHF. V gene TRBV4-2 combines with J gene TRBJ1-5; there is no DNA to check the TCRdb D call of TRBD1. The CDR3 has 14 residues. Germline V gene sequence: CDR1 LGHNA, CDR2 YNFKEQ.

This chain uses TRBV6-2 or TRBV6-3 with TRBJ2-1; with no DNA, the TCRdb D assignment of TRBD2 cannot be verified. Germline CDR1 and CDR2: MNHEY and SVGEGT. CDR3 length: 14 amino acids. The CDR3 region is CASSYSTEGNEQFF.

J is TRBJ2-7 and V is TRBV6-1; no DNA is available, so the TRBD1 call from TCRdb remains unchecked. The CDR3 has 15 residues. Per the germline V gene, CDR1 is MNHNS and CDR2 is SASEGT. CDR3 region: CATSVGQGLGYEQYF.

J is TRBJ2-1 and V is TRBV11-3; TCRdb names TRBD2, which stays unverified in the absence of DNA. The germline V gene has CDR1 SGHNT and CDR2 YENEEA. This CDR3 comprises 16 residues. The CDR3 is CASSPLSGGAKNEQFF.

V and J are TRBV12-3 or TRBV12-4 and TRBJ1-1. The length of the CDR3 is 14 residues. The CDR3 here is CASSLFGENTEAFF.

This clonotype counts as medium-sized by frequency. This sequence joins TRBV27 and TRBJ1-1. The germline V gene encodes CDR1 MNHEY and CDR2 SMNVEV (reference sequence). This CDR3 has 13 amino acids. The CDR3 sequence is CASRETGSTEAFF.

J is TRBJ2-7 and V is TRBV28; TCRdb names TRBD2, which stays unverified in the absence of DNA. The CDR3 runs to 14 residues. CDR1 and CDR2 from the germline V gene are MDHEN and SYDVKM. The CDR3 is CASSLRLINYEQYF. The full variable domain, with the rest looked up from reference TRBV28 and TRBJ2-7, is DVKVTQSSRYLVKRTGEKVFLECVQDMDHENMFWYRQDPGLGLRLIYFSYDVKMKEKGDIPEGYSVSREKKERFSLILESASTNQTSMYLCASSLRLINYEQYFGPGTRLTVT.

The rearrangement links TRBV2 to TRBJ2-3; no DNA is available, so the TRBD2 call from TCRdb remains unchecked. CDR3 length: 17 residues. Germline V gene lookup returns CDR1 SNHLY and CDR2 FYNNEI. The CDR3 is CASHLGLATHLGDTQYF. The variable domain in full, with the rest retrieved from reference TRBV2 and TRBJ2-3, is EPEVTQTPSHQVTQMGQEVILRCVPISNHLYFYWYRQILGQKVEFLVSFYNNEISEKSEIFDDQFSVERPDGSNFTLKIRSTKLEDSAMYFCASHLGLATHLGDTQYFGPGTRLTVL.